This TCR beta chain was recovered during a study of shared clonotypes between healthy human individuals (dated by TCRdb to the early 2020s). Broadly, across the study: The cohort comprised a couple of women and three men aged 18 to 49 years. For each donor, three plates each were used for CD4 naive and CD4 memory, two plates were used for CD8 naive, and one plate was used for CD8 memory. To estimate repertoire size and how much clonotype sharing occurs between individuals, the study deeply sequenced the blood TCR repertoires of several healthy adults. Each donor's leukapheresis produced roughly between roughly 0.9 and 9 billion PBMCs. To increase sequencing depth and limit assay-specific biases, TCR repertoire library preparation and sequencing were carried out by different laboratories using diverse techniques.

A remark on this clone: Its antigen remains undetermined. No base quality information exists; no much larger clone differs at one position.

TCR CDR3 regions were amplified from genomic DNA by multiplex PCR using the deep immunoSEQ assay. Genomic DNA extracted from each cell subset was distributed evenly over all wells of several immunoSEQ 96-well plates, and each plate served as one replicate. For sorted subsets, about 220 ng of genomic DNA, equivalent to about 30,000 T cell genomes, went into each replicate PCR. The purified libraries were quantified using a Qubit 3.0 fluorometer, sized with a Bioanalyzer 2100, and then quantified again using the KAPA Library Quantification kit. Every immunoSEQ 96-well plate was sequenced on a separate single-read 150-cycle Illumina NextSeq 550 flow cell. In the authors' own workflow: Because the immunoSEQ output included only junctional sequences and no quality scores, the filtering could not be the same as the filtering used for full-length reads. Sequences were annotated with PyIR, a Python wrapper for IgBLAST v1.9, and V/J genes and CDR3 were assigned using IMGT germline references. Reads were removed for weak V/J assignments (E-value above 1e-6), missing CDR3, stop codons, out-of-frame junctions, or ambiguous translated residues. V3J clonotypes were defined as sequences sharing an identical inferred V gene, J gene, and CDR3 amino acid sequence. Percentage overlap between repertoires was calculated by dividing the number of shared unique clonotypes by the size of the smaller repertoire. Three approaches were used to assess repertoire richness: RTK rarefaction, the Chao1 estimator, and Recon v2.1 estimates of unobserved clonotypes. Generation probabilities were computed with OLGA for all TCRbeta clonotypes obtained by the gDNA method from several donors. TCRdb retrieved this table from immuneACCESS and kept in-frame rearrangements only. Not all clones are present; in checked studies, unresolved V genes account for under half, and no reason is known for the remainder. For V, J and clone size, that table is used; D and trimming come from the DNA. This sample holds some 2,100,000 clones; approximately 95% were observed only once. The top ten constitute around 0.13% of the sample.

Germline trimming amounts to 0 bases on V and 8 bases on J, with 14 as the count of junction bases outside the gene matches. The cysteine opens and the phenylalanine closes a CDR3 of 16 amino acids. Only the CDR3 DNA is retained, 48 bases long and in frame from the first base. The germline V gene provides CDR1 SGHRS and CDR2 YFSETQ. Overall results and qualifications from the work: Based on pairwise subsampling, the degree of clonotype sharing among donors was expected to be affected by sequencing depth. The small number of donors limited the genetic and exposure-history diversity represented. Across a few donors, about 5% of naive CD4, around 3.3% of naive CD8, 2% to 2.5% of memory CD4, and about 0.44% of memory CD8 clonotypes were shared. Clonotypes shared by all four sorted-subset donors showed higher generation probabilities than non-shared clonotypes. Sampling was limited to blood, and TCR repertoires in tissue likely differ from TCR repertoires in blood. Estimated clonotype richness was generally larger for naive than for memory subsets. Even with the large sequencing depth, rarefaction of the sorted-subset datasets indicated that sequencing was incomplete.

The donors were healthy, HIV-negative adults who had no recently reported acute infections or vaccinations. Every donor was a Caucasian adult living in Nashville, Tennessee, USA. Magnetic negative selection was used to enrich CD4+ T cells, after which naive cells were positively selected on CD45RA and the negative fraction became the memory subset. After blood collection by leukapheresis, PBMCs were isolated using Ficoll-Histopaque density gradient centrifugation and then cryopreserved in the vapor phase of liquid nitrogen. Analytical flow cytometry was used to check the purity and quantity of every magnetically sorted T cell population. From each sorted fraction, genomic DNA was isolated and quantified by UV absorbance on a Nanodrop 2000c.

The chain employs TRBV5-1 and TRBJ2-7; TRBD2 fits 7 bases in the junction. The sequence came from a young man in good health. Material for sequencing was naive CD4+ T cells sorted from blood. What this sample's cell subset or site label stands for: CD45RA+ positively selected. The CDR3 protein is CASSLGAGQLKDQQYF. The DNA is as follows: TGCGCCAGCAGCTTGGGAGCGGGGCAGCTCAAGGATCAGCAGTACTTC. With the portions outside the CDR3 filled from the reference TRBV5-1 and TRBJ2-7 genes, the complete variable region becomes KAGVTQTPRYLIKTRGQQVTLSCSPISGHRSVSWYQQTPGQGLQFLFEYFSETQRNKGNFPGRFSGRQFSNSRSEMNVSTLELGDSALYLCASSLGAGQLKDQQYFGPGTRLTVT.